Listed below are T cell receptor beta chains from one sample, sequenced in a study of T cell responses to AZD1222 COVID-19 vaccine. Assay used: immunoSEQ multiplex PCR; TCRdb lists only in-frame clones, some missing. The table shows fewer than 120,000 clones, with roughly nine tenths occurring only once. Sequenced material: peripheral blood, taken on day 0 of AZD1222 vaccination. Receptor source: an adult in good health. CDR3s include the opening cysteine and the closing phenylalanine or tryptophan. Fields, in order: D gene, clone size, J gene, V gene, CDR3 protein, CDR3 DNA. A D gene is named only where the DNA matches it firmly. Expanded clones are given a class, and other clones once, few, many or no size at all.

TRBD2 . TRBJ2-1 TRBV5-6 CASSSASGGYNEQFF TGTGCCAGCAGCTCCGCGAGCGGGGGCTACAATGAGCAGTTCTTC
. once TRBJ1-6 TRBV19 CASRIGSISASPLHF TGTGCCAGTAGAATTGGAAGTATCTCCGCCTCACCCCTCCACTTT
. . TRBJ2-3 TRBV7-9 CASSLEGDTQYF TGTGCCAGCAGCTTGGAAGGGGATACGCAGTATTTT
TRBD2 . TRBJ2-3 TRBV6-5 CASCRERDWDTQYF TGTGCCAGCTGCCGGGAGCGGGACTGGGATACGCAGTATTTT
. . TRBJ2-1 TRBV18 CASSGDLSEQFF TGTGCCAGCTCCGGAGATCTTAGTGAGCAGTTCTTC
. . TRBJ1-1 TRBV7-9 CASSQSQSRDTEAFF TGTGCCAGCAGCCAAAGTCAGTCTCGGGACACTGAAGCTTTCTTT
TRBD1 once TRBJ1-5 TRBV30 CAWGGTGNNQPQHF TGTGCCTGGGGGGGGACAGGCAACAATCAGCCCCAGCATTTT
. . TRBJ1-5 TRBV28 CASSVTVGHYSNQPQHF TGTGCCAGCAGTGTGACAGTCGGGCATTATAGCAATCAGCCCCAGCATTTT
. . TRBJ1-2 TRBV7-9 CASSAGTGFVGYGYTF TGTGCCAGCAGCGCCGGAACAGGGTTTGTCGGCTATGGCTACACCTTC
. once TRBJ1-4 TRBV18 CASSPDRQNEKLFF TGTGCCAGCTCACCGGACAGACAAAATGAAAAACTGTTTTTT
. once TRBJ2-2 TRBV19 CASSIVGRGNTGELFF TGTGCCAGTAGTATTGTAGGCAGGGGGAACACCGGGGAGCTGTTTTTT
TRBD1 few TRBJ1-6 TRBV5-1 CASSLRQGNDSPLHF TGCGCCAGCAGCTTGAGACAGGGCAATGATTCACCCCTCCACTTT
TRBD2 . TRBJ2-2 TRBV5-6 CASSLPARGAGELFF TGTGCCAGCAGCCTTCCGGCGCGGGGGGCCGGGGAGCTGTTTTTT
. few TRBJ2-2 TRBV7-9 CASSLPLFRAGWTGELFF TGTGCCAGCAGCCTCCCCCTGTTCAGGGCAGGCTGGACCGGGGAGCTGTTTTTT
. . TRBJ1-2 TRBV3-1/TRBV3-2 CASSQGTMRGMDGYTF TGTGCCAGCAGCCAAGGGACGATGCGGGGGATGGATGGCTACACCTTC
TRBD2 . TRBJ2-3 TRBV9 CASSVVERGGLPGVPDTQYF TGTGCCAGCAGCGTAGTGGAGCGGGGGGGCCTCCCAGGGGTCCCAGATACGCAGTATTTT
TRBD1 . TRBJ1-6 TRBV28 CASSFGQVLSPLHF TGTGCCAGCAGTTTTGGACAGGTACTTTCACCCCTCCACTTT
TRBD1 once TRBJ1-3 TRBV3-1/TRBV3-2 CASSPDRVGNTIYF TGTGCCAGCAGCCCTGACAGGGTCGGAAACACCATATATTTT
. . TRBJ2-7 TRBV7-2 CASSSGAGPQYEQYF TGTGCCAGCAGCTCGGGCGCGGGACCCCAATACGAGCAGTACTTC
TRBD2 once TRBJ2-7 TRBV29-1 CSVAKELAGSEQYF TGCAGCGTTGCCAAGGAACTAGCGGGATCCGAGCAGTACTTC
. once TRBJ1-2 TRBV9 CASYASFRGNYGYTF TGTGCCAGCTACGCGAGCTTTAGGGGTAACTATGGCTACACCTTC
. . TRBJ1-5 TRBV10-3 CAISDKGDQPQHF TGTGCCATCAGTGATAAGGGGGATCAGCCCCAGCATTTT
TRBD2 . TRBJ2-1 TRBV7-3 CASSFSSGENEQFF TGTGCCAGCAGCTTCTCTAGCGGGGAAAATGAGCAGTTCTTC
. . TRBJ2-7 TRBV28 CASRTNELATSYEQYF TGTGCCAGCAGAACAAATGAGCTAGCGACTTCCTACGAGCAGTACTTC
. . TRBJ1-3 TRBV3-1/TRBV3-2 CASSQELRSGNTIYF TGTGCCAGCAGCCAAGAATTACGCTCTGGAAACACCATATATTTT
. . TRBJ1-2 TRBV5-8 CASSLGGTVSYGYTF TGTGCCAGCAGCTTGGGGGGGACCGTCAGCTATGGCTACACCTTC
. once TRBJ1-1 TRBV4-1 CASSQPRARRTEAFF TGCGCCAGCAGCCAGCCGAGGGCAAGGCGGACTGAAGCTTTCTTT
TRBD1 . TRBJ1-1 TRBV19 CASSIAWGQGGTEAFF TGTGCCAGTAGTATCGCGTGGGGACAGGGAGGAACTGAAGCTTTCTTT
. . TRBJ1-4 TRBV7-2 CASSYGQREKLFF TGTGCCAGCAGCTACGGGCAGAGAGAAAAACTGTTTTTT
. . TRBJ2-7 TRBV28 CASSGPRGHRFEQYF TGTGCCAGCAGTGGACCCCGCGGCCACAGGTTCGAGCAGTACTTC
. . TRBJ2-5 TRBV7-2 CASSRGGPQETQYF TGTGCCAGCAGCAGGGGGGGTCCACAAGAGACCCAGTACTTC